The T cell receptor (beta chain) described here comes from a study of siplizumab effects on memory and regulatory T cells. As concerns this clone: Its matching antigen is unknown.

Whole-study findings and limits: Proliferating clones, CD4+ or CD8+, lacked an assignable naive or memory phenotype in roughly 75-96% of cases. Siplizumab caused a significant drop in alloreactive sequences traceable to unstimulated CD4+ memory cells.

The J segment lost 2 bases and the V segment lost 6 bases, leaving 7 bases of the junction unmatched. The CDR3 totals 14 residues. Per germline, CDR1 MNHNS and CDR2 SASEGT. The method was immunoSEQ multiplex PCR; TCRdb's version includes in-frame clones alone and lacks a portion of them. The sample carries approximately 56,000 clones, around 97% recorded once. The source of this sequence is a human donor in good health. What was sequenced was naive CD8+ T cells sorted from blood. V is TRBV6-1 and J is TRBJ2-7, with 7 bases matching TRBD1. CDR3 bases: TGTGCCAGCAGCCAGAACAGGGGCACCTACGAGCAGTACTTC. Protein product: CASSQNRGTYEQYF.